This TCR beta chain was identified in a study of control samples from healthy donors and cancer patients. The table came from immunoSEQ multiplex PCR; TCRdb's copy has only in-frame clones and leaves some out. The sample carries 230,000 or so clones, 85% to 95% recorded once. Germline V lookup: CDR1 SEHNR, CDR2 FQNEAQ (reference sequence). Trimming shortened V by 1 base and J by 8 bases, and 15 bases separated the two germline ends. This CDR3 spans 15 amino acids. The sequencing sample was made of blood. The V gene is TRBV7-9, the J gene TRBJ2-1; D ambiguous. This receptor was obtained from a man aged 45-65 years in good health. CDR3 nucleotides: TGTGCCAGCAGCTTAGGGCAGGCCGCGGTCGATGAGCAGTTCTTC. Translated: CASSLGQAAVDEQFF.